The 19 T cell receptor beta chains below all came from one sample that was sequenced in a study of T-cell memory formation after mild COVID-19. TCRdb passed the 5' RACE reads through MiXCR, listing each CDR3 protein once. The data hold about 400,000 distinct CDR3 sequences, with 13% to 15% observed a single time. The specimen was PBMCs or a T cell subset sorted from them (not recorded which). All receptors come from a man younger than 35 who had mild COVID-19 (a few samples of this study predate the infection). Cell type and time point are not known.

This clonotype was recorded at least ten times. The rearrangement links TRBV20-1 to TRBJ2-3, with TRBD2 matching 10 bases. CDR1 and CDR2 from the germline V gene are DFQATT and SNEGSKA (reference sequence). The CDR3 is made up of 18 amino acids. V shed 3 bases and J 4 bases; nucleotides not matched to a gene: 16. The CDR3 reads CSARVAQRGGQSADTQYF. CDR3 DNA sequence: TGCAGTGCTAGGGTTGCCCAGCGGGGGGGCCAGTCTGCAGATACGCAGTATTTT.

This clonotype was detected a few times. J is TRBJ1-2 and V is TRBV6-2 or TRBV6-3, with D tentatively TRBD1 (6 bases). The CDR3 is 16 residues long. CDR1 is MNHEY and CDR2 is SVGEGT in the germline V gene. Trimming removed 6 bases at V and 5 bases at J, with 22 bases between. The CDR3 reads CASRLGQYSTWYGYTF. The DNA for the CDR3 is TGTGCCAGCAGACTTGGACAGTATTCGACGTGGTATGGCTACACCTTC.

The chain uses TRBV11-1 and TRBJ2-1; 10 bases align to TRBD1. Germline loops: CDR1 SGHAT, CDR2 FQDESV (reference sequence). This CDR3 region has 15 residues. V trimming: 5 bases; J trimming: 3 bases; junction bases outside the gene matches: 4. The CDR3 nucleotides are TGTGCCAGCAGCGCCGGGACAGGGGACTACAATGAGCAGTTCTTC. Protein product: CASSAGTGDYNEQFF. Full variable domain (outside the CDR3, taken from reference TRBV11-1 and TRBJ2-1): EAEVAQSPRYKITEKSQAVAFWCDPISGHATLYWYRQILGQGPELLVQFQDESVVDDSQLPKDRFSAERLKGVDSTLKIQPAELGDSAMYLCASSAGTGDYNEQFFGPGTRLTVL.

This clonotype has ten or more counts. This chain joins TRBV5-1 and TRBJ2-5, with D possibly TRBD2 on 6 matching bases. CDR1 and CDR2 (germline): SGHRS, YFSETQ. The CDR3 is 14 amino acids. Trimming removed 0 bases at V and 6 bases at J, with 12 bases between. The CDR3 spells CASSLASGEKTQYF. The CDR3 coding sequence is TGCGCCAGCAGCTTGGCGTCGGGGGAGAAGACCCAGTACTTC.

There are a few counts of this clonotype. This chain uses TRBV19 with TRBJ1-1; D call uncertain. Trimming removed 11 bases from V and 3 bases from J, with 19 bases in between. There are 14 residues in the CDR3. Germline V lookup: CDR1 LNHDA, CDR2 SQIVND (reference sequence). The CDR3 nucleotides read TGTGCCTGCAGACGAGGGCGCGGGGACACTGAAGCTTTCTTT. Protein product: CACRRGRGDTEAFF.

In its sample, this clonotype was seen a few times. The rearrangement links TRBV7-2 to TRBJ2-3; D is undetermined. V lost 1 base, J lost 6 bases, and 14 bases lay in between. CDR3 length equals 15 residues. Germline V gene sequence: CDR1 SGHTA, CDR2 FQGNSA. The CDR3 here is CASSLGVIAMDTQYF. The CDR3 DNA reads TGTGCCAGCAGCTTAGGGGTGATAGCAATGGATACGCAGTATTTT.

This clonotype was seen a few times. The chain recombines TRBV28 with TRBJ2-5, with 8 positions matching TRBD2. CDR1 is MDHEN and CDR2 is SYDVKM in the germline V gene. This CDR3 contains 15 residues. J gave up 5 bases and V 6 bases, and 11 bases lay outside the gene matches. The CDR3 DNA sequence: TGTGCCAGCAGCTCCCCTCGGGGGGGGTTGGAGACCCAGTACTTC. This sequence encodes CASSSPRGGLETQYF.

In DNA, the CDR3 is TGTGCCAGCACACCCCGGACAAGGGCGCCGGGACTAGCGGACTACGAGCAGTACTTC. It yields the protein CASTPRTRAPGLADYEQYF. The chain uses TRBV12-3 or TRBV12-4 and TRBJ2-7; 11 bases are shared with TRBD2. The CDR3 covers 19 residues. V was pared by 7 bases and J by 3 bases, with 20 bases of the junction left unmatched.

J is TRBJ2-3 and V is TRBV20-1; 9 positions agree with TRBD1. CDR3 length: 15 residues. Germline V CDR1 and CDR2: DFQATT, SNEGSKA (reference sequence). V gave up 6 bases and J gave up 4 bases; unmatched junction bases: 11. As DNA, the CDR3 is TGCAGTGCCAAACGCAGAGGGACAGGGCCAGATACGCAGTATTTT. It encodes CSAKRRGTGPDTQYF.

The sample holds a few counts of this clonotype. The J gene is TRBJ1-5, the V gene TRBV20-1; unclear D gene. Per the germline V gene, CDR1 is DFQATT and CDR2 is SNEGSKA (reference sequence). CDR3 size: 17 residues. The V end lost 4 bases, the J end lost 2 bases, and 21 bases lay between the germline ends. CDR3 in amino acids: CSATTSGMRQGNQPQHF. The CDR3 DNA reads as TGCAGTGCTACCACCTCGGGTATGAGACAAGGCAATCAGCCCCAGCATTTT.

In this sample, this clonotype turned up a few times. J is TRBJ2-7 and V is TRBV19; D may be TRBD1 (6 bases). CDR1 is LNHDA and CDR2 is SQIVND in the germline V gene (reference sequence). This CDR3 is built from 13 residues. V lost 3 bases, J lost 4 bases, and 10 bases lay in between. Here the CDR3 reads CASSMGRGYEQYF. For the CDR3, the DNA is TGTGCCAGTAGTATGGGCAGGGGTTACGAGCAGTACTTC.

This clonotype was recorded many times. V gene TRBV12-3 or TRBV12-4 combines with J gene TRBJ1-1; D is unclear. V was trimmed by 2 bases and J by 3 bases, leaving 13 bases between them. CDR3 length: 15 amino acids. CDR3 sequence (DNA): TGTGCCAGCAGTTTAACGCGTGGCGGGGACACTGAAGCTTTCTTT. It yields the protein CASSLTRGGDTEAFF.

In this sample, this clonotype turned up a few times. The chain links TRBV7-9 to TRBJ1-3; no clear D gene. The CDR3 length is 14 residues. Germline V CDR1 and CDR2: SEHNR, FQNEAQ (reference sequence). The V end lost 4 bases, the J end lost 9 bases, and 16 bases lay between the germline ends. CDR3 sequence reads: CASSSLETSGTIYF. Written as DNA, the CDR3 is TGTGCCAGCAGCTCCCTAGAGACTAGTGGCACCATATATTTT.

This chain connects TRBV6-1 to TRBJ2-5, with a weak D call TRBD2 (5 bases). CDR1 and CDR2 from the germline V gene are MNHNS and SASEGT. The CDR3 extends over 15 amino acids. V lost 6 bases and J 9 bases, leaving 23 bases between the germline ends. The DNA for the CDR3 is TGTGCCAGCAGGAGTGCGGCCGAGGGAGCAATGCCCCAGTACTTC. Translation: CASRSAAEGAMPQYF.

The J gene is TRBJ2-3, the V gene TRBV4-3, with TRBD2 matching over 8 bases. The CDR3 is made up of 16 amino acids. Germline assignment: CDR1 LGHNA and CDR2 YSLEER. With V trimmed by 1 base and J by 7 bases, 10 bases remained unmatched. Here the CDR3 reads CASSQVAAGGPNTQYF. CDR3 DNA sequence: TGCGCCAGCAGCCAAGTTGCCGCGGGGGGACCTAATACGCAGTATTTT.

This clonotype was detected ten times or more. The chain employs TRBV5-5 and TRBJ2-3, with 9 bases aligning to TRBD2. V shed 4 bases, J shed 5 bases, and the junction held 11 bases outside the gene matches. The CDR3 contains 16 residues. Germline CDR1 SGHKS, CDR2 YYEKEE (reference sequence). Here the CDR3 DNA reads TGTGCCAGCAGCCCTATGAGTAGCGGGGGAATAGATACGCAGTATTTT. This encodes CASSPMSSGGIDTQYF.

In this sample, this clonotype turned up a few times. The chain uses TRBV25-1 and TRBJ2-5, with D tentatively TRBD1 (6 bases). CDR1 and CDR2 (germline): MGHDK, SYGVNS. This CDR3 is 14 amino acids long. The germline V and J ends were trimmed by 10 bases and 0 bases, with 15 bases remaining between them. In DNA form, the CDR3 reads TGTGCCACCAGCGCAACAGGGCACCAAGAGACCCAGTACTTC. Translation: CATSATGHQETQYF.

This clonotype showed up just a few times. The chain couples TRBV6-6 to TRBJ1-2; possible D gene TRBD1, 5 bases. Trimming stripped 2 bases from V and 4 bases from J, with 14 bases between. This CDR3 has 15 residues. Germline CDR1 and CDR2: MNHNY and SVGAGI (reference sequence). CDR3 protein: CASSYLRAPSYGYTF. In DNA form, the CDR3 reads TGTGCCAGCAGTTACCTCAGGGCCCCTTCCTATGGCTACACCTTC.

This clonotype was recorded a few times. The V gene is TRBV6-2 or TRBV6-3, the J gene TRBJ1-3, with TRBD1 matching 9 bases. The V gene's germline CDR1 is MNHEY and CDR2 SVGEGT. CDR3 length: 17 residues. With V trimmed by 6 bases and J by 2 bases, 11 bases remained unmatched. The CDR3 protein is CASSAIEDRGTGNTIYF. CDR3 sequence (DNA): TGTGCCAGCAGCGCAATCGAGGACAGGGGAACTGGAAACACCATATATTTT.